This is a list of T cell receptor beta chains from one sample in a study of blood T cell repertoires in COVID-19. The protocol was immunoSEQ multiplex PCR, while the TCRdb copy is restricted to in-frame clones and leaves out a portion. The table lists about 100,000 clones, roughly 82% of them singletons. Sequenced input: peripheral blood. The source is a man aged 60 to 75 with acute or convalescent COVID-19. Each CDR3 is given with its conserved first and last residue. A D gene is named only where the DNA matches it firmly. For some rows the clone size is stated as once, few or many, or as a class when expanded; others skip it.

j_call,d_call,v_call,clone_size,cdr3_nt,cdr3_aa
TRBJ2-1,-,TRBV20-1,-,TGCAGCGCTCTGGCCCACAATGAGCAGTTCTTC,CSALAHNEQFF
TRBJ2-3,TRBD2,TRBV9,-,TGTGCCAGCAGCGGGGAGAGAGGGACTAGCGGGAGGGATACGCAGTATTTT,CASSGERGTSGRDTQYF
TRBJ2-5,-,TRBV7-3,-,TGTGCCAGCAGCAGGGGAACACAAGAGACCCAGTACTTC,CASSRGTQETQYF
TRBJ1-1,TRBD1,TRBV27,-,TGTGCCAGCAGCAAATCACGAACGGGACAGATGAACACTGAAGCTTTCTTT,CASSKSRTGQMNTEAFF
TRBJ1-3,-,TRBV7-2,-,TGTGCCAGCAAGAGGGGGGGTGGAAACACCATATATTTT,CASKRGGGNTIYF
TRBJ1-3,-,TRBV9,once,TGTGCCAGCAGCACGACACCGGGGACTTTTGGAAACACCATATATTTT,CASSTTPGTFGNTIYF
TRBJ2-1,-,TRBV11-3,-,TGTGCCAGCAGCTTAGGTGTGACGGGCTACAATGAGCAGTTCTTC,CASSLGVTGYNEQFF
TRBJ1-6,TRBD1,TRBV19,-,TGTGCCAGTACCACCGCGGACAGGGGGGATTCACCCCTCCACTTT,CASTTADRGDSPLHF
TRBJ2-7,TRBD2,TRBV25-1,-,TGTGCCAGCAGTGAGGGCGGGGGGCGGTCCGAGCAGTACTTC,CASSEGGGRSEQYF
TRBJ2-7,-,TRBV7-8,-,TGTGCCAGCAGCTTACTGGAGGGAGCCTACGAGCAGTACTTC,CASSLLEGAYEQYF
TRBJ2-3,TRBD2,TRBV3-1/TRBV3-2,-,TGTGCCAGCAGCCAACCTGCGGGGGGGCAGACAGATACGCAGTATTTT,CASSQPAGGQTDTQYF
TRBJ1-6,TRBD1,TRBV20-1,-,TGCAGTGCTAGTAAGGACAGGGATTCACCCCTCCACTTT,CSASKDRDSPLHF
TRBJ1-5,TRBD1,TRBV7-2,-,TGTGCCAGCAGCTCCAGACAGGGGGCAAATCAGCCCCAGCATTTT,CASSSRQGANQPQHF
TRBJ2-6,-,TRBV27,-,TGTGCCAGCAGTTATCTCGCAGAGGGTTCTGGGGCCAACGTCCTGACTTTC,CASSYLAEGSGANVLTF
TRBJ1-2,-,TRBV3-1/TRBV3-2,-,TGTGCCAGCAGCCAAGATCCAGGTAGTAACTATGGCTACACCTTC,CASSQDPGSNYGYTF
TRBJ1-5,-,TRBV20-1,once,TGCAGTGCTAGTTTTCGGGCAGGGATTGGCAATCAGCCCCAGCATTTT,CSASFRAGIGNQPQHF
TRBJ1-6,-,TRBV30,once,TGTGCCTGGAGTGCTTATTCCACTTTACCCCTCCACTTT,CAWSAYSTLPLHF
TRBJ1-2,TRBD1,TRBV29-1,-,TGCAGCGTAACAGGACAGGGCGCCTATGGCTACACCTTC,CSVTGQGAYGYTF
TRBJ1-1,-,TRBV5-1,-,TGCGCCAGCAGCACTGGGCCCCCTCTCACTGAAGCTTTCTTT,CASSTGPPLTEAFF
TRBJ1-5,-,TRBV27,-,TGTGCCAGCAGTTTATCGGTCGGGGTATATCAGCCCCAGCATTTT,CASSLSVGVYQPQHF
TRBJ2-5,TRBD2,TRBV5-1,few,TGCGCCAGCAGCTTGGGGCTAGCGGGGGGCAGGCGGTCAGAGACCCAGTACTTC,CASSLGLAGGRRSETQYF
TRBJ1-3,TRBD1,TRBV19,-,TGTGCCAGTAGTATCGGGACAGCCTTATTACACTCTGGAAACACCATATATTTT,CASSIGTALLHSGNTIYF
TRBJ2-3,TRBD2,TRBV6-2/TRBV6-3,once,TGTGCCAGCAGTTACTCGAGGCTAGCGGGTGGGTATACGCAGTATTTT,CASSYSRLAGGYTQYF
TRBJ2-7,TRBD1,TRBV18,-,TGTGCCAGCTCCCCCGGACAGGGAATCTACGAGCAGTACTTC,CASSPGQGIYEQYF
TRBJ2-1,TRBD2,TRBV6-2/TRBV6-3,-,TGTGCCAGCAGTTACTCCGGGACTAGGAACAATGAGCAGTTCTTC,CASSYSGTRNNEQFF
TRBJ2-2,TRBD2,TRBV11-1,once,TGTGCCAGCAGCTTTCAACTAGCGCCTGGGGAGCTGTTTTTT,CASSFQLAPGELFF
TRBJ2-2,-,TRBV18,-,TGTGCCAGCTCTCCCCCCGAGGGGGGGGCCACCGGGGAGCTGTTTTTT,CASSPPEGGATGELFF
TRBJ2-2,-,TRBV3-1/TRBV3-2,-,TGTGCCAGCAGCCAAGGACTTGGCACCGGGGAGCTGTTTTTT,CASSQGLGTGELFF
TRBJ2-3,-,TRBV2,few,TGTGCCAGCAGTGACGGGGTAATTTCAGATACGCAGTATTTT,CASSDGVISDTQYF
TRBJ1-4,TRBD1,TRBV30,-,TGTGCCTGGAGTAGGGGACAGTCCCTAGAAAAACTGTTTTTT,CAWSRGQSLEKLFF
TRBJ2-1,-,TRBV9,-,TGTGCCAGCAGCCCGGCGGGCCGGGGGACCCACAATGAGCAGTTCTTC,CASSPAGRGTHNEQFF
TRBJ2-3,-,TRBV20-1,-,TGCAGTGCTAGGAGACTCCATACGCAGTATTTT,CSARRLHTQYF
TRBJ1-3,TRBD1,TRBV5-1,-,TGCGCCAGCAGCTTGGCCGGGACAGGGTTCGGAAACACCATATATTTT,CASSLAGTGFGNTIYF
TRBJ1-5,-,TRBV28,-,TGTGCCAGTCAATTCCCCAGTCCCCCCCCGCAGCCCCAGCATTTT,CASQFPSPPPQPQHF
TRBJ2-1,TRBD2,TRBV7-9,-,TGTGCCAGCAGATCTAGCGGACCCACCTCCTCCTACAATGAGCAGTTCTTC,CASRSSGPTSSYNEQFF
TRBJ1-6,-,TRBV10-3,few,TGTGCCATCAGTGAGACAGGAGATACTATTTCACCCCTCCACTTT,CAISETGDTISPLHF
TRBJ2-1,-,TRBV5-5,-,TGTGCCAGCAGCTTTATTTCTAATGAGCAGTTCTTC,CASSFISNEQFF
TRBJ2-7,-,TRBV6-4,-,TGTGCCAGCCCAGAAACGGGGAGCTCCTACGAGCAGTACTTC,CASPETGSSYEQYF
TRBJ1-1,-,TRBV5-1,-,TGCGCCAGCAGCTTGGCGGGGGGCGGGAACACTGAAGCTTTCTTT,CASSLAGGGNTEAFF
TRBJ2-4,-,TRBV4-3,-,TGCGCCAGCAGCCAAGATTTGGGCAGCTCCATCGGCAAAAACATTCAGTACTTC,CASSQDLGSSIGKNIQYF
TRBJ2-6,-,TRBV2,once,TGTGCCAGCAGTATACAGTCCATCTCTGGGGCCAACGTCCTGACTTTC,CASSIQSISGANVLTF
TRBJ1-5,-,TRBV10-2,-,TGCGCCAGCAGTGAGTGGGGGGTGGGGGACCAGCCCCAGCATTTT,CASSEWGVGDQPQHF
TRBJ2-3,-,TRBV7-9,once,TGTGCCAGCAGCCTGACTAGAGGGTGGGAGGATGATACGCAGTATTTT,CASSLTRGWEDDTQYF
TRBJ2-3,TRBD1,TRBV5-1,once,TGCGCCAGCAGCTTGGATCCGGGACAGGTATACACAGATACGCAGTATTTT,CASSLDPGQVYTDTQYF
TRBJ1-2,TRBD1,TRBV7-2,once,TGTGCCAGCAGCTCACGGGACAGGGGCCTGAGGGTCTATGGCTACACCTTC,CASSSRDRGLRVYGYTF
TRBJ1-5,-,TRBV4-3,-,TGCGCCAGCAGCCAAGAACGCGGGGACAATCAGCCCCAGCATTTT,CASSQERGDNQPQHF
TRBJ1-2,TRBD1,TRBV28,-,TGTGCCAGCAGTCCCGGGACAGGGGGATATGGCTACACCTTC,CASSPGTGGYGYTF
TRBJ1-1,-,TRBV6-5,-,TGTGCCAGCAGTTACTCCCACTTAATACAGGGAGCTGAAGCTTTCTTT,CASSYSHLIQGAEAFF
TRBJ2-5,-,TRBV18,-,TGTGCCAGCTCGCTAGCCACGCTGCGGACCCAGTACTTC,CASSLATLRTQYF
TRBJ2-3,TRBD2,TRBV6-5,-,TGTGCCACGCGGGAGGGCGAAACAGATACGCAGTATTTT,CATREGETDTQYF
TRBJ2-7,-,TRBV6-1,-,TGTGCCAGCAGTGAAGTTCAGGGGAAGGGCGAGCAGTACTTC,CASSEVQGKGEQYF
TRBJ2-2,TRBD1,TRBV5-1,-,TGCGCCAGCAGATTGGCGACAGGGGGCACCGGGGAGCTGTTTTTT,CASRLATGGTGELFF
TRBJ2-1,-,TRBV7-3,-,TGTGCCAGCAGCTCCTACCGGAAGCGGTCATCCTACAATGAGCAGTTCTTC,CASSSYRKRSSYNEQFF
TRBJ2-1,TRBD2,TRBV28,-,TGTGCCAGCAGTTACTCCCGACTAGCGGTCTCCTACAATGAGCAGTTCTTC,CASSYSRLAVSYNEQFF
TRBJ1-3,-,TRBV18,-,TGTGCCAGCTCACCACCCCATACGAATACTGACACCATATATTTT,CASSPPHTNTDTIYF
TRBJ1-6,-,TRBV9,-,TGTGCCAGCAGCGTAGAGGACACCTATAATTCACCCCTCCACTTT,CASSVEDTYNSPLHF
TRBJ2-5,TRBD1,TRBV4-1,-,TGCGCCAGCAGCCTCAACCCTACAGGGGCCATACAAGAGACCCAGTACTTC,CASSLNPTGAIQETQYF
TRBJ1-3,TRBD1,TRBV6-1,medium-sized,TGTGCCAGCAGTGTTTTAGGGACAGGGAGTGGAAACACCATATATTTT,CASSVLGTGSGNTIYF
TRBJ2-5,-,TRBV29-1,-,TGCAGCGTTGAAGGACAACTAGCACAGACCCAGTACTTC,CSVEGQLAQTQYF
TRBJ1-1,TRBD1,TRBV14,once,TGTGCCAGCAGCCTACGACTACAGGGGGCCCGCACTGAAGCTTTCTTT,CASSLRLQGARTEAFF